This record looks at one TCR beta chain sequence and its context. The germline CDR1 and CDR2 sequences are SGDLS and YYNGEE. V lost 4 bases to trimming and J lost 4 bases; unmatched junction nucleotides: 5. CDR3 length: 14 amino acids. The sample originates from a study of blood T cell repertoires in COVID-19. Study information: PBMCs, B-cell-depleted T cells, or T cells were the source of the cDNA or gDNA that made up the material.

The Seattle patients joined while their infection was active and were tracked longitudinally afterward. Profiling relied on immunoSEQ multiplex PCR, and the TCRdb table lists in-frame clones only, not all of them. Here the sample spans tens of thousands of clones, around four fifths being singletons. The receptor's source is a young man with COVID-19, enrolled during active disease. The chain has TRBV9 and TRBJ2-1; 7 bases are shared with TRBD1. Specimen: peripheral blood. CDR3 sequence: CASSTGTAYNEQFF. The DNA of the CDR3 is TGTGCCAGCAGCACGGGGACAGCATACAATGAGCAGTTCTTC.